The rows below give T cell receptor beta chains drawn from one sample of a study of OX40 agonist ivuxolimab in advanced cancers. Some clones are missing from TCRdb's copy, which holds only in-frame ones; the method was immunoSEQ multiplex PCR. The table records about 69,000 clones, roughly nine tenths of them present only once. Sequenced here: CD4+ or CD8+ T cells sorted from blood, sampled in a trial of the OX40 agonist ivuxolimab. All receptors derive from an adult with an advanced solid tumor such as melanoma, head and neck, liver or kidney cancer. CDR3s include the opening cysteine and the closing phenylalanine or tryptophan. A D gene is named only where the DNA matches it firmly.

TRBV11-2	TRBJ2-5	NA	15	CASSPGFYSTETQYF	TGTGCCAGCAGCCCGGGGTTCTACAGTACGGAGACCCAGTACTTC
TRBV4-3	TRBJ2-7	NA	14	CASSQEPLGYEQYF	TGCGCCAGCAGCCAAGAACCGTTAGGCTACGAGCAGTACTTC
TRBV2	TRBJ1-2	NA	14	CASSDILRGHGYTF	TGTGCCAGCAGTGACATCCTTAGAGGGCATGGCTACACCTTC
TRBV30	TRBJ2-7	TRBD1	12	CAWGTVYYEQYF	TGTGCCTGGGGGACAGTGTACTACGAGCAGTACTTC
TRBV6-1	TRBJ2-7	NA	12	CASRWGDYEQYF	TGTGCCAGCAGATGGGGAGACTACGAGCAGTACTTC
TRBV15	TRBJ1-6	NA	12	CATSSFYAPLHF	TGTGCCACCAGCAGCTTTTACGCACCCCTCCACTTT
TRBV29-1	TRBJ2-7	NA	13	CSVAADSSYEQYF	TGCAGCGTTGCAGCGGATAGCTCCTACGAGCAGTACTTC
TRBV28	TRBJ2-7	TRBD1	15	CASSLLRTGPLEQYF	TGTGCCAGCAGTTTGTTAAGGACAGGTCCTCTCGAGCAGTACTTC
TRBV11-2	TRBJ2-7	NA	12	CASSTDSYEQYF	TGTGCCAGCAGCACGGACAGCTACGAGCAGTACTTC
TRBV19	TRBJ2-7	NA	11	CASSFGYEQYF	TGTGCCAGTAGTTTTGGCTACGAGCAGTACTTC
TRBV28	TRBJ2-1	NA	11	CASSAVNEQFF	TGTGCCAGCAGCGCGGTAAATGAGCAGTTCTTC
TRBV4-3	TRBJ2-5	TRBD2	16	CASSQEASGLQETQYF	TGCGCCAGCAGCCAAGAGGCTAGCGGCCTCCAAGAGACCCAGTACTTC
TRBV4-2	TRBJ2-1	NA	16	CASSQGEDSPYNEQFF	TGTGCCAGCAGCCAAGGCGAGGACAGCCCTTACAATGAGCAGTTCTTC
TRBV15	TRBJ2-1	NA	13	CATSTLPLNEQFF	TGTGCCACCAGCACCTTACCGTTGAATGAGCAGTTCTTC
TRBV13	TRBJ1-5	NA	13	CASSLGGSGPQHF	TGTGCCAGCAGCCTAGGGGGGTCAGGGCCCCAGCATTTT
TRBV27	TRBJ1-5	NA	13	CASSLTGGQPQHF	TGTGCCAGCAGCTTGACTGGCGGTCAGCCCCAGCATTTT
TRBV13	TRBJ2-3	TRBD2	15	CASTIAGEGTDTQYF	TGTGCCAGCACAATCGCGGGAGAGGGCACAGATACGCAGTATTTT
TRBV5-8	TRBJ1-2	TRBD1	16	CASSFETGASSYGYTF	TGTGCCAGCAGCTTTGAGACAGGGGCGAGTTCCTATGGCTACACCTTC
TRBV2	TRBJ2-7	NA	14	CASSDFTDSYEQYF	TGTGCCAGCAGTGATTTTACAGACTCCTACGAGCAGTACTTC
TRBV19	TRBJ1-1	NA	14	CASSMTAADTEAFF	TGTGCCAGTAGTATGACAGCAGCGGACACTGAAGCTTTCTTT
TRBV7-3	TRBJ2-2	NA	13	CASSEGDTGELFF	TGTGCCAGCAGCGAAGGAGACACCGGGGAGCTGTTTTTT
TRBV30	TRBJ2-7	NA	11	CAWSVLNEQYF	TGTGCCTGGAGTGTACTTAACGAGCAGTACTTC